What follows are 6 T cell receptor beta chains derived from one specimen sequenced in a study of cytomegalovirus exposure and HLA in healthy donors. Researchers ran the PCR with 60 Vbeta and 13 Jbeta primers. This table comes from immunoSEQ multiplex PCR, and its TCRdb copy is limited to in-frame clones, with some not included. Of some 130,000 clones listed, about 72% are singletons. The sequencing sample was made of PBMCs. These receptors were taken from a female donor in good health and CMV-seronegative.

A few counts support this clone. The rearrangement joins TRBV5-4 to TRBJ1-1; maybe TRBD1 (5 bases). This CDR3 is 14 amino acids long. V was pared by 3 bases and J by 0 bases, with 9 bases between. Germline CDR1 and CDR2: SGHNT and YYREEE (reference sequence). CDR3 bases: TGTGCCAGCAGCTCCGACAGTATGAACACTGAAGCTTTCTTT. It translates to CASSSDSMNTEAFF. The variable domain in full, with the rest retrieved from reference TRBV5-4 and TRBJ1-1, is ETGVTQSPTHLIKTRGQQVTLRCSSQSGHNTVSWYQQALGQGPQFIFQYYREEENGRGNFPPRFSGLQFPNYSSELNVNALELDDSALYLCASSSDSMNTEAFFGQGTRLTVV.

The chain combines TRBV20-1 with TRBJ2-5; D gene ambiguous. The CDR3 has 11 residues. Trimming left V 3 bases short and J 4 bases short, with 6 bases between. Per germline, CDR1 DFQATT and CDR2 SNEGSKA (reference sequence). This CDR3 reads CSARLGETQYF. The CDR3 DNA reads as TGCAGTGCTAGGCTAGGAGAGACCCAGTACTTC.

The rearrangement joins TRBV30 to TRBJ2-1; 12 nucleotides align to TRBD2. Germline values: CDR1 GTSNPN, CDR2 SVGIG (reference sequence). There are 14 residues in the CDR3. V trimming: 3 bases; J trimming: 7 bases; junction bases outside the gene matches: 4. CDR3 loop: CAWSGLAGSNEQFF. Written as DNA, the CDR3 is TGTGCCTGGAGCGGACTAGCGGGATCGAATGAGCAGTTCTTC.

J is TRBJ2-7 and V is TRBV19, with TRBD2 matching 9 bases. The germline gives CDR1 LNHDA, CDR2 SQIVND (reference sequence). The V and J ends lost 7 bases and 2 bases, in that order; junction bases with no gene match: 9. CDR3 size: 15 residues. As DNA, the CDR3 is TGTGCCAGTAAAGATAGCGGGAGTAACACCTACGAGCAGTACTTC. It encodes CASKDSGSNTYEQYF.

This chain joins TRBV5-6 and TRBJ2-1; TRBD2 is a possible D gene (6 bases). Trimming stripped 3 bases from V and 4 bases from J, with 17 bases between. CDR3 length: 16 amino acids. Germline V gene data show CDR1 as SGHDT and CDR2 as YYEEEE. The CDR3 DNA reads TGTGCCAGCAGCTCTCGGCCTAGCGATAAATACAATGAGCAGTTCTTC. Translation gives CASSSRPSDKYNEQFF.

The genes are TRBV6-5 and TRBJ1-5; D is possibly TRBD1 (5 bases). CDR3 length: 13 residues. Germline CDR1 and CDR2: MNHEY and SVGAGI. V gave up 5 bases and J gave up 4 bases, with 9 bases separating them. The CDR3 region is CASSLDRNQPQHF. The CDR3 DNA is TGTGCCAGCAGTCTCGACAGAAATCAGCCCCAGCATTTT.